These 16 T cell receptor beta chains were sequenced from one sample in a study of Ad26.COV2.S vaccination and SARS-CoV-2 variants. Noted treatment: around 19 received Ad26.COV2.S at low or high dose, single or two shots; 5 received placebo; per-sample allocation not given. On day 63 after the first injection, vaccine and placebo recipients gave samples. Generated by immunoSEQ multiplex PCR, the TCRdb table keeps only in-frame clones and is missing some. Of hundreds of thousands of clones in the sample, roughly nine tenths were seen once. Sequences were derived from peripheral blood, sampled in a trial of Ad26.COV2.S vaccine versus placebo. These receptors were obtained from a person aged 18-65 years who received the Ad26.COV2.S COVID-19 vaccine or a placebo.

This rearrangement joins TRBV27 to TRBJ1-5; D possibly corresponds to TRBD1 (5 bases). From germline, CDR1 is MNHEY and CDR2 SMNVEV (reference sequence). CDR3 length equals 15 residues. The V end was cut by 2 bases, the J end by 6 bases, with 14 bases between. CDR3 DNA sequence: TGTGCCAGCAGTTTAAAGGGGACCGGATTTCAGCCCCAGCATTTT. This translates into CASSLKGTGFQPQHF.

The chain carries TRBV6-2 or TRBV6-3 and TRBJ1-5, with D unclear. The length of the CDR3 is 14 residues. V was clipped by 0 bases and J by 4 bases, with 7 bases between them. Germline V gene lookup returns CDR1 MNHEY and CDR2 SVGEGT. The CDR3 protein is CASSYSSRNQPQHF. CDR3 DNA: TGTGCCAGCAGTTACTCAAGCAGGAATCAGCCCCAGCATTTT.

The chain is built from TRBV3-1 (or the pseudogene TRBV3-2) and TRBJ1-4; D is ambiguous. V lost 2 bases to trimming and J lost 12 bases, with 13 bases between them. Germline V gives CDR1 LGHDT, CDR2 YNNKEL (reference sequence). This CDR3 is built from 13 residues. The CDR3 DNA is TGTGCCAGCAGCCAACGAGGTCCCTTCGAACTGTTTTTT. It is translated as CASSQRGPFELFF.

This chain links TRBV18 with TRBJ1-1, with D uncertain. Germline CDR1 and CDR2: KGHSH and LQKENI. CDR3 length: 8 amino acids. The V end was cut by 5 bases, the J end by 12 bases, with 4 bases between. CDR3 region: CASSGTFF. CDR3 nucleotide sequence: TGTGCCAGCTCAGGGACTTTCTTT.

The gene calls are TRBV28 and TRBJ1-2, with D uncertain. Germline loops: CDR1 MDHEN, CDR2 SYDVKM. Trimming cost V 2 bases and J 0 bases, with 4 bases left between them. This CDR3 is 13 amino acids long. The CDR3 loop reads CASSLPSNYGYTF. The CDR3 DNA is TGTGCCAGCAGTTTACCTTCTAACTATGGCTACACCTTC.

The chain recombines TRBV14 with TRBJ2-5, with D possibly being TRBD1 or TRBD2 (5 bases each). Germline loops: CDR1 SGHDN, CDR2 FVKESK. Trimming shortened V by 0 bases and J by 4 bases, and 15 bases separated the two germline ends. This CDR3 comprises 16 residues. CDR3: CASSQDVGTGGETQYF. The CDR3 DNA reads TGTGCCAGCAGCCAAGACGTCGGAACAGGAGGAGAGACCCAGTACTTC.

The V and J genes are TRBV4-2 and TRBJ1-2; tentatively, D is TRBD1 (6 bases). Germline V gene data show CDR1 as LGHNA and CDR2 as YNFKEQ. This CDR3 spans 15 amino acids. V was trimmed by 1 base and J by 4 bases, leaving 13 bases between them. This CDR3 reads CASSQADRRFYGYTF. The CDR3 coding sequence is TGTGCCAGCAGCCAAGCAGACAGGAGATTCTATGGCTACACCTTC.

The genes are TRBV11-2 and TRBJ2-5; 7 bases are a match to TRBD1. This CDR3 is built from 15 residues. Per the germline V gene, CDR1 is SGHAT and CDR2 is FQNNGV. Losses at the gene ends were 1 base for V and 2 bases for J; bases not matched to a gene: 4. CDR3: CASSLVLTGQETQYF. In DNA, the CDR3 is TGTGCCAGCAGCTTAGTTCTGACAGGGCAAGAGACCCAGTACTTC.

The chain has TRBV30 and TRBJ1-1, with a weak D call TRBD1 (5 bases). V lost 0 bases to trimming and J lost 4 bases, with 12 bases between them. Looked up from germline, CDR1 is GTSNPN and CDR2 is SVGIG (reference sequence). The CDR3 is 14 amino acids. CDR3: CAWSVKGVPTEAFF. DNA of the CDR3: TGTGCCTGGAGTGTTAAAGGGGTACCCACTGAAGCTTTCTTT. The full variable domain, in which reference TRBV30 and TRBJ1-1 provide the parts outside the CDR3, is SQTIHQWPATLVQPVGSPLSLECTVEGTSNPNLYWYRQAAGRGLQLLFYSVGIGQISSEVPQNLSASRPQDRQFILSSKKLLLSDSGFYLCAWSVKGVPTEAFFGQGTRLTVV.

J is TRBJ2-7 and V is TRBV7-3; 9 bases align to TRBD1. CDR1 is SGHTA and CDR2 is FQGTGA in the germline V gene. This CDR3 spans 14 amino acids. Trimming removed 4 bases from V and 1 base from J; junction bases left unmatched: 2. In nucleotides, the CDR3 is TGTGCCAGCAGCTCGGACAGGGGATCCTACGAGCAGTACTTC. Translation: CASSSDRGSYEQYF.

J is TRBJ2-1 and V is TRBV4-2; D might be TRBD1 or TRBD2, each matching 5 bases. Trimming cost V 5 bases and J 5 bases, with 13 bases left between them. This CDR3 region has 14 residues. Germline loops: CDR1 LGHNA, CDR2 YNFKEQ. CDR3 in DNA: TGTGCCAGCAGCTACCCCGGGACCAACAATGAGCAGTTCTTC. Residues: CASSYPGTNNEQFF.

The CDR3 DNA reads TGTGCCAGCAGCCCGGACAGTGTCTCTGGAAACACCATATATTTT. It codes for CASSPDSVSGNTIYF. The chain uses TRBV5-4 and TRBJ1-3, with a possible D match to TRBD1 (6 bases). Germline assignment: CDR1 SGHNT and CDR2 YYREEE (reference sequence). Trimming shortened V by 4 bases and J by 0 bases, and 11 bases separated the two germline ends. The CDR3 totals 15 residues.

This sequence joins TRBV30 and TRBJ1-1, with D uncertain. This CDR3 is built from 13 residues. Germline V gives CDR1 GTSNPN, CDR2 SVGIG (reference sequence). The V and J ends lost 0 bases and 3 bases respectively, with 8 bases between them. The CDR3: CAWSVEGDTEAFF. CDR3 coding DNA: TGTGCCTGGAGTGTAGAGGGTGACACTGAAGCTTTCTTT.

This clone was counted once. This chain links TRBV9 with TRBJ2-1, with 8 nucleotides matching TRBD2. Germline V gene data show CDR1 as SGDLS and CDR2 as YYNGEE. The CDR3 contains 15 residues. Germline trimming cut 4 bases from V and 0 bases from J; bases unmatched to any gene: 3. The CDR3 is CASSQRGNSYNEQFF. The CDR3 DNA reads TGTGCCAGCAGCCAGCGGGGGAACTCCTACAATGAGCAGTTCTTC.

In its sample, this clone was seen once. The CDR3 here is CAISKGNSPLHF. The CDR3 nucleotides read TGTGCCATCAGCAAGGGAAATTCACCCCTCCACTTT. This rearrangement joins TRBV10-3 to TRBJ1-6; no reliable D call. The length of the CDR3 is 12 residues. V lost 6 bases and J 7 bases, leaving 7 bases between the germline ends. Germline V CDR1 and CDR2: ENHRY, SYGVKD.

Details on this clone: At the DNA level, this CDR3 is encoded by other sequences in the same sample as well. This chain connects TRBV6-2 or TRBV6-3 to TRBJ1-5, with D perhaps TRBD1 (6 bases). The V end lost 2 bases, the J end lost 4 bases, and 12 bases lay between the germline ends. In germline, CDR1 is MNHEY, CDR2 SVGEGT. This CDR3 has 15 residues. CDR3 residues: CASSYGGSRNQPQHF. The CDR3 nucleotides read TGTGCCAGCAGTTACGGGGGCTCAAGGAATCAGCCCCAGCATTTT.